These 16 T cell receptor beta chains originate from one sample sequenced in a study of CD4 and CD8 cells across lung adenocarcinoma regions. MiXCR, applied by TCRdb to the PCR reads, yields one record per CDR3 protein. This sample carries about 7,300 distinct CDR3 sequences, 45% of them seen once, and the ten largest clones take roughly 95%. Source material: CD8+ T cells from the center of a lung tumor. The receptors stem from a male donor with lung adenocarcinoma. The CD4 and CD8 labels of this study may be unreliable.

The CDR3 coding sequence is TGTGCCAGCAGGGTAGCGGCTTCCTACGAGCAGTACTTC. Encoded protein: CASRVAASYEQYF. The J gene is TRBJ2-1, the V gene TRBV25-1, with a possible D match to TRBD2 (6 bases). With the DNA end fitting TRBJ2-7 better, the J assignment may be wrong. Germline CDR1 MGHDK, CDR2 SYGVNS. The CDR3 consists of 13 residues.

The chain couples TRBV7-2 to TRBJ2-1; 10 nucleotides agree with TRBD2. J gave up 0 bases and V 2 bases, and 4 bases lay outside the gene matches. This CDR3 has 17 residues. Germline V gene sequence: CDR1 SGHTA, CDR2 FQGNSA. The CDR3 sequence is CASSLRGTSVSYNEQFF. The CDR3 DNA follows: TGTGCCAGCAGCTTAAGGGGGACTAGCGTCTCCTACAATGAGCAGTTCTTC.

This chain joins TRBV6-1 and TRBJ2-3; 7 nucleotides match TRBD1. This CDR3 contains 15 residues. Per the germline V gene, CDR1 is MNHNS and CDR2 is SASEGT. The V segment lost 5 bases and the J segment 6 bases; nucleotides outside the gene matches: 11. The CDR3 protein is CASSIRDSLVDTQYF. The CDR3 DNA sequence: TGTGCCAGCAGTATCCGGGACAGCCTCGTGGATACGCAGTATTTT.

V gene TRBV10-2 combines with J gene TRBJ2-4, with 10 positions matching TRBD1. The tail of the sequence fits TRBJ2-7 better, so the J call may be wrong. This CDR3 comprises 17 residues. From germline, CDR1 is WSHSY and CDR2 SAAADI. CDR3 DNA: TGCGCCAGCAGTGGGACAGGGGGACCAGCGTCCTACTACGAGCAGTACTTC. Its translation is CASSGTGGPASYYEQYF.

This rearrangement joins TRBV14 to TRBJ2-1, with 8 bases that match TRBD2. The end of the DNA aligns better with TRBJ2-5, so the J call may be wrong. CDR1 is SGHDN, CDR2 FVKESK, per germline. The CDR3 loop spans 16 amino acids. CDR3 nucleotides: TGTGCCAGCAGCCGACTGGCCAGCGGGGGAGGAGAGACCCAGTACTTC. It translates to CASSRLASGGGETQYF.

This clonotype occurred once. J is TRBJ2-3 and V is TRBV6-1; 11 positions agree with TRBD2. The CDR3 contains 15 residues. V dropped 8 bases and J dropped 5; count of bases not matched to a gene: 9. CDR1 and CDR2 (germline): MNHNS, SASEGT. This chain's CDR3 is CASAPSGRREDTQYF. CDR3 nucleotides: TGTGCCAGCGCCCCTAGCGGGAGGCGGGAAGATACGCAGTATTTT.

The chain uses TRBV10-3 and TRBJ1-2; possible D gene TRBD1, 5 bases. Germline CDR1 ENHRY, CDR2 SYGVKD. There are 15 residues in the CDR3. Trimming removed 2 bases from V and 4 bases from J, with 14 bases in between. The CDR3 here is CAISEGGGRGYGYTF. The CDR3 nucleotides read TGTGCCATCAGTGAGGGGGGGGGACGGGGCTATGGCTACACCTTC.

J is TRBJ2-5 and V is TRBV6-1; 9 positions match TRBD1. The better agreement between TRBJ2-1 and the DNA end casts doubt on the J call. The germline CDR1 and CDR2 sequences are MNHNS and SASEGT. The CDR3 contains 16 residues. The CDR3 here is CASSVPGDRDENEQFF. In DNA, the CDR3 is TGTGCCAGCAGTGTCCCGGGGGACAGGGATGAAAATGAGCAGTTCTTC.

This clonotype occurred a few times. The chain carries TRBV10-3 and TRBJ2-5, with D perhaps matching TRBD2 (6 bases). The V end was cut by 11 bases, the J end by 7 bases, with 20 bases between. This CDR3 contains 13 residues. Germline assignment: CDR1 ENHRY and CDR2 SYGVKD. The DNA for the CDR3 is TGTGCCGTCGAAGGACTACCAAGAGGGACCCAGTACTTC. This translates into CAVEGLPRGTQYF.

This clonotype was observed at least ten times. CDR3 loop: CASERGWAGANVLTF. The CDR3 DNA sequence: TGTGCCAGCGAAAGGGGATGGGCCGGGGCCAACGTCCTGACTTTC. This chain connects TRBV6-1 to TRBJ2-6, with D perhaps TRBD1 (5 bases). Germline V gives CDR1 MNHNS, CDR2 SASEGT. The CDR3 has 15 amino acids. V was clipped by 8 bases and J by 4 bases, with 15 bases between them.

There are many counts of this clonotype. This chain joins TRBV6-1 and TRBJ2-4, with 7 bases identical to TRBD2. V dropped 7 bases and J dropped 13; count of bases not matched to a gene: 19. The CDR3 sequence is 15 residues long. Germline V gene lookup returns CDR1 MNHNS and CDR2 SASEGT. As DNA, the CDR3 is TGTGCCAGCAACTTCGAGCTAGCGGTATCCAATGAGCAGTACTTC. It codes for CASNFELAVSNEQYF.

Points on this clonotype: A read error may produce the germline difference seen at one junction end. This rearrangement joins TRBV6-1 to TRBJ1-1; D call uncertain. This CDR3 spans 12 amino acids. Per germline, CDR1 MNHNS and CDR2 SASEGT. DNA for the CDR3: TGTGCCAGCAGTCAAGCGAACACTGAAGCTTTCTTT. The encoded protein is CASSQANTEAFF.

The rearrangement joins TRBV7-2 to TRBJ2-7, with a possible D match to TRBD1 (5 bases). Germline CDR1 reads SGHTA; CDR2 reads FQGNSA. V lost 5 bases, J lost 0 bases, and 14 bases lay in between. CDR3 size: 15 residues. CDR3 in amino acids: CASSPTTDSSYEQYF. The CDR3 bases are TGTGCCAGCAGCCCGACGACAGATAGCTCCTACGAGCAGTACTTC.

This clonotype was seen repeatedly, ten times or more. V is TRBV4-1 and J is TRBJ2-7, with TRBD2 identical over 7 bases. The ends lost 4 bases at V and 0 bases at J; junction bases unmatched: 9. The germline V gene encodes CDR1 MGHRA and CDR2 YSYEKL. CDR3 length equals 16 residues. The CDR3, as DNA: TGCGCCAGCAGCCCCACCGGCGGCGGGAGCTCCTACGAGCAGTACTTC. This sequence encodes CASSPTGGGSSYEQYF.

The chain joins TRBV7-6 to TRBJ1-5; D ambiguous. Trimming stripped 1 base from V and 6 bases from J, with 7 bases between. The CDR3 contains 13 residues. Germline V gene sequence: CDR1 SGHVS, CDR2 FNYEAQ. CDR3 loop: CASSLEEGQPQHF. The DNA for the CDR3 is TGTGCCAGCAGCTTAGAAGAGGGTCAGCCCCAGCATTTT.

This chain links TRBV6-5 with TRBJ2-2, with 8 bases identical to TRBD2. Unmatched junction bases numbered 4, after V lost 0 bases and J lost 1 base. CDR1 and CDR2 (germline): MNHEY, SVGAGI. The CDR3 covers 17 residues. For the CDR3, the DNA is TGTGCCAGCAGTTACTCGGGGGCGGGGGGGAACACCGGGGAGCTGTTTTTT. Its protein product is CASSYSGAGGNTGELFF.